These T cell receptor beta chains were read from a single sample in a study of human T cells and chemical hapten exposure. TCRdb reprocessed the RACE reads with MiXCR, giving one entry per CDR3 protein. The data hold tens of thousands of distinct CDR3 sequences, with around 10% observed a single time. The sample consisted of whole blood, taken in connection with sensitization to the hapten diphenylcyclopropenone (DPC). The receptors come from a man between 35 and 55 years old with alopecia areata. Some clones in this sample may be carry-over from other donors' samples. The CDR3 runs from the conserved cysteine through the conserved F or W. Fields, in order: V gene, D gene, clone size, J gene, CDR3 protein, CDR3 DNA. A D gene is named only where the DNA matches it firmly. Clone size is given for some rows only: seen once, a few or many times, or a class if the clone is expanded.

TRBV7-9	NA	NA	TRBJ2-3	CASSLGAAGSTDTQYF	TGTGCCAGCAGCTTGGGTGCGGCGGGGTCCACAGATACGCAGTATTTT
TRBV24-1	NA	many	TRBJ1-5	CATSAPGGTEAQHF	TGTGCCACCAGTGCCCCCGGGGGCACGGAGGCCCAGCATTTT
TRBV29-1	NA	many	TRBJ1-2	CSANAQNRGVGYTF	TGCAGCGCTAATGCGCAGAATCGGGGAGTCGGCTACACCTTC
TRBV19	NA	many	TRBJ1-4	CASRPPGPGGEKLFF	TGTGCCAGTAGGCCTCCGGGACCCGGGGGTGAAAAACTGTTTTTT
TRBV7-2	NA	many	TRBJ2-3	CASSLQEADTQYF	TGTGCCAGCAGCTTACAGGAGGCGGATACGCAGTATTTT
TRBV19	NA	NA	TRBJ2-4	CASSIPDWTPQYF	TGTGCCAGTAGTATACCCGACTGGACACCTCAGTACTTC
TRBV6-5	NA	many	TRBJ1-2	CASRPLTGNYGYTF	TGTGCCAGCAGGCCCTTGACAGGAAACTATGGCTACACCTTC
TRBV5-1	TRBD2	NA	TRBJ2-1	CASSLVGTTYNEQFF	TGCGCCAGCAGCTTGGTCGGGACTACCTACAATGAGCAGTTCTTC
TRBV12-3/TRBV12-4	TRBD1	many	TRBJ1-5	CASSLGTGRNQPQHF	TGTGCCAGCAGTTTAGGGACAGGAAGAAATCAGCCCCAGCATTTT
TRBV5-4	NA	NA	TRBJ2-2	CASSLDGLEVAGELFF	TGTGCCAGCAGCTTGGATGGTCTAGAAGTCGCCGGGGAGCTGTTTTTT
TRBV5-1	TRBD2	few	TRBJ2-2	CASSLGLAGSLAGELFF	TGCGCCAGCAGCTTGGGACTAGCGGGAAGCTTGGCCGGGGAGCTGTTTTTT
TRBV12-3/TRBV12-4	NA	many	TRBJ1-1	CASSLGVTEAFF	TGTGCCAGCAGTTTAGGAGTTACTGAAGCTTTCTTT
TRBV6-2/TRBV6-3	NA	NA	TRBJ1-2	CASSFQGLDGYTF	TGTGCCAGCAGTTTCCAGGGGCTGGATGGCTACACCTTC
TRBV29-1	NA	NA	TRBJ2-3	CSVEDQTFSTDTQYF	TGCAGCGTTGAGGACCAAACCTTTAGCACAGATACGCAGTATTTT
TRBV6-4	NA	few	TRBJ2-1	CASSRELAANEQFF	TGTGCCAGCAGCAGGGAATTGGCCGCGAATGAGCAGTTCTTC
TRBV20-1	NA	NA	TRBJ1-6	CSATQPRQHNSPLHF	TGCAGTGCTACGCAACCTCGGCAGCATAATTCACCCCTCCACTTT
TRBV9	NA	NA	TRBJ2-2	CASSGGRDQRDRELFF	TGTGCCAGCAGCGGAGGCCGGGACCAACGTGACCGGGAGCTGTTTTTT
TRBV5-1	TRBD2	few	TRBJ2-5	CASSFTSGTGETQYF	TGCGCCAGCAGCTTTACTAGCGGGACGGGTGAGACCCAGTACTTC
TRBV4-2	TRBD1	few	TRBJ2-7	CASSQGDRGRPEKQYF	TGTGCCAGCAGCCAGGGGGACAGGGGGCGCCCTGAGAAGCAGTACTTC
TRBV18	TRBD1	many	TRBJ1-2	CASSPSKDRLGSGYTF	TGTGCCAGCTCACCATCAAAGGACAGGTTGGGCAGCGGCTACACCTTC
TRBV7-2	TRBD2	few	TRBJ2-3	CASSWGGSVGTQYF	TGTGCCAGCAGCTGGGGCGGGAGCGTTGGTACGCAGTATTTT
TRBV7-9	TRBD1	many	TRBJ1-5	CASSLAGQGGQPQHF	TGTGCCAGCAGCTTAGCGGGACAGGGTGGCCAGCCCCAGCATTTT
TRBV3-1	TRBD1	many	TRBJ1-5	CASSPTGANNQPQHF	TGTGCCAGCAGCCCGACAGGGGCCAACAATCAGCCCCAGCATTTT
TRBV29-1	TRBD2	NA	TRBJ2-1	CSVDRTSGDNEQFF	TGCAGCGTTGACCGGACTAGCGGGGACAATGAGCAGTTCTTC
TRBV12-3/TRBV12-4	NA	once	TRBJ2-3	CASNLDSTDTQYF	TGTGCCAGCAACCTGGACAGCACAGATACGCAGTATTTT
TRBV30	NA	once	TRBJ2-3	CAWSYGGGTDTQYF	TGTGCCTGGAGTTACGGGGGCGGCACAGATACGCAGTATTTT
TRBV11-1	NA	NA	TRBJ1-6	CASHTANSPLHF	TGTGCCAGCCATACTGCCAATTCACCCCTCCACTTT
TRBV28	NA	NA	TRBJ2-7	CASSSPYEQYF	TGTGCCAGCAGTTCCCCCTACGAGCAGTACTTC
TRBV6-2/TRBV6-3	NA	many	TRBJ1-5	CASSITGAPTQPQHF	TGTGCCAGCAGTATCACGGGGGCCCCGACTCAGCCCCAGCATTTT
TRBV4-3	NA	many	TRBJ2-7	CASSQGRDRLGEQYF	TGCGCCAGCAGCCAGGGCCGGGACCGACTCGGCGAGCAGTACTTC
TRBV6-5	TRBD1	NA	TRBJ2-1	CASSYGPGDSYNEQFF	TGTGCCAGCAGTTACGGGCCCGGGGACAGCTACAATGAGCAGTTCTTC
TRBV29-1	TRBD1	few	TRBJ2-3	CSVDFGQGTDTQYF	TGCAGCGTTGACTTCGGACAGGGCACAGATACGCAGTATTTT
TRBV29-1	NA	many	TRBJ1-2	CSVDTDLNYGYTF	TGCAGCGTTGATACGGATTTGAACTATGGCTACACCTTC
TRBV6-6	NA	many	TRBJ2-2	CASTPNTGELFF	TGTGCCAGCACCCCGAACACCGGGGAGCTGTTTTTT
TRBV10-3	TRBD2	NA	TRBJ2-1	CAISALSGRTGDEQFF	TGTGCCATCAGTGCTTTAAGCGGGAGGACCGGCGATGAGCAGTTCTTC
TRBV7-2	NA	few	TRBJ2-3	CASRSRGDTQYF	TGTGCCAGCAGGTCAAGGGGCGATACGCAGTATTTT
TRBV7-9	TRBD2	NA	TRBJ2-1	CASSLGLAGAYNEQFF	TGTGCCAGCAGCTTAGGCCTAGCGGGAGCCTACAATGAGCAGTTCTTC
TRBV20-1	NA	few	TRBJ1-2	CSARRSGYGYTF	TGCAGTGCCCGGAGGTCCGGCTATGGCTACACCTTC
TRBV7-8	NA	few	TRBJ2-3	CASGETGWGDTQYF	TGTGCCAGCGGGGAAACAGGCTGGGGGGATACGCAGTATTTT
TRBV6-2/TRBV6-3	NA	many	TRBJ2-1	CASSLTGPIYNEQFF	TGTGCCAGCAGCCTGACCGGGCCGATCTACAATGAGCAGTTCTTC
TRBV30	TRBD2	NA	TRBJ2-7	CAWNIAGGLEQYF	TGTGCCTGGAATATAGCGGGAGGGCTCGAGCAGTACTTC
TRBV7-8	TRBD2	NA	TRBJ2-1	CASSLIAGGASYNEQFF	TGTGCCAGCAGCTTAATAGCGGGAGGGGCTTCCTACAATGAGCAGTTCTTC
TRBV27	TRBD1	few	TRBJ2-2	CASAPGQGFTGELFF	TGTGCCAGCGCCCCGGGACAGGGGTTCACCGGGGAGCTGTTTTTT
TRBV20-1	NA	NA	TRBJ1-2	CSAREGVYGYTF	TGCAGTGCTAGAGAAGGGGTCTATGGCTACACCTTC
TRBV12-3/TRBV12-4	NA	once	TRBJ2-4	CASSLSLAKNIRYF	TGTGCCAGCAGTTTATCCCTAGCCAAAAACATTCGGTACTTC
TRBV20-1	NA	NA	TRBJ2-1	CSANKLVGSEQFF	TGCAGTGCTAACAAACTAGTCGGGAGTGAGCAGTTCTTC
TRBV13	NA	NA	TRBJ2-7	CASSSGPYEQYF	TGTGCCAGCAGCTCGGGGCCCTACGAGCAGTACTTC
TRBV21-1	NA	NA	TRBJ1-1	CASSNSSMQGPETEAFF	TGTGCCAGCAGCAATAGTAGCATGCAGGGGCCGGAAACTGAAGCTTTCTTT
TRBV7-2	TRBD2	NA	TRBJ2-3	CASSPTLAGGPGGTDTQYF	TGTGCCAGCAGCCCTACCCTAGCGGGAGGGCCGGGAGGCACAGATACGCAGTATTTT
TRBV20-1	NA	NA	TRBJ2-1	CSFGGSRSNEQFF	TGCAGCTTCGGGGGCTCCCGTAGCAATGAGCAGTTCTTC
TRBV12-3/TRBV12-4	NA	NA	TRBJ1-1	CASSLGAELRQAFF	TGTGCCAGCAGTTTAGGGGCAGAGCTCCGTCAAGCTTTCTTT